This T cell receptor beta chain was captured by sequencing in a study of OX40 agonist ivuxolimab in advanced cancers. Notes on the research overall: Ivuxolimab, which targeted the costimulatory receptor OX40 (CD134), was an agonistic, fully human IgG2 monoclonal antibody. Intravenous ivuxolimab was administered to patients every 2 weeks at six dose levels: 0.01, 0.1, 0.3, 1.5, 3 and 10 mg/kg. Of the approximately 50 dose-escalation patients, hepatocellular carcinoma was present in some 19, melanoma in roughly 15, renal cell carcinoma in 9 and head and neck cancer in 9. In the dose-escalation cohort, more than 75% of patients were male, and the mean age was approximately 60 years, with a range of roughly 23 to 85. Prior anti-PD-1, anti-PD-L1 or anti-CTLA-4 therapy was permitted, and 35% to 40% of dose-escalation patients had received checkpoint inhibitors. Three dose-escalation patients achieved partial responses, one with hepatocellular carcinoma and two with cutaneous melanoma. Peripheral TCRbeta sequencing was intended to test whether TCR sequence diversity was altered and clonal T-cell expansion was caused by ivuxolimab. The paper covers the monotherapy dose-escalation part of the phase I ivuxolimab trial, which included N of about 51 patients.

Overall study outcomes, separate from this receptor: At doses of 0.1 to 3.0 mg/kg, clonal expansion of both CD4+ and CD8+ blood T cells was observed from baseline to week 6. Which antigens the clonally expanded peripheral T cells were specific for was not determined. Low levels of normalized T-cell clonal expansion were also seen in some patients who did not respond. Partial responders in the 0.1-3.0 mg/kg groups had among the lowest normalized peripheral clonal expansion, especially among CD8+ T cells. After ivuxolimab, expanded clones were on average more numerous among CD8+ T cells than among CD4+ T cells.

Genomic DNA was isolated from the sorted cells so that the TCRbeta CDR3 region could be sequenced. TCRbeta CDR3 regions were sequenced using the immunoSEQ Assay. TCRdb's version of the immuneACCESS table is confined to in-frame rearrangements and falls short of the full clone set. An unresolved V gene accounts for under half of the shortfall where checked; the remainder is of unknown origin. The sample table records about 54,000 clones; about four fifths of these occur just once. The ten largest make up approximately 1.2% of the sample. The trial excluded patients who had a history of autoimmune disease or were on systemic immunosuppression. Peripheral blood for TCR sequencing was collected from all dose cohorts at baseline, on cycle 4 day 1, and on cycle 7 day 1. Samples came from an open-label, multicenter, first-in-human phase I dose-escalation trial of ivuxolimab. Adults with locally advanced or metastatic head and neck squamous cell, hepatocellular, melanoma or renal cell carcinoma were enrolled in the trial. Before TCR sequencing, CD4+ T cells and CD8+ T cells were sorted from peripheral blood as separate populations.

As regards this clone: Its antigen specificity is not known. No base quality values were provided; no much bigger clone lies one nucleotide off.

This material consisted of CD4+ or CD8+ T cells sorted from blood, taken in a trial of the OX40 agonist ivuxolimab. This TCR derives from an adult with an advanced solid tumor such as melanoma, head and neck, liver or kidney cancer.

The nucleotide sequence is given as TGTGCCAGTAGAAAGATGACAGGAAGTGAAAAACTGTTTTTT. Its protein reads: CASRKMTGSEKLFF. Recombination joined TRBV19 with TRBJ1-4, and possibly TRBD1, on 6 matching bases. V sheds 6 bases and J sheds 7 bases, leaving 15 bases between their ends. Including the terminal cysteine and phenylalanine, the CDR3 comprises 14 residues. Only the CDR3 part of the read is kept: 42 bases, read in frame from the first base. According to the germline V gene (reference sequence), CDR1 reads LNHDA and CDR2 reads SQIVND.